The T cell receptor beta chain under discussion was sequenced for a study of tumor and adjacent non-tumor tissue in lung cancer. Study in general: Patients comprised roughly 12 adenocarcinoma, 2 squamous cell carcinoma and 1 small cell lung cancer. General observations from the study: Tumor tissue had significantly higher TCR diversity than normal lung.

The CDR3 covers 13 residues. The germline V gene has CDR1 SQVTM and CDR2 ANQGSEA. The library came from three nested PCR rounds adapted from ARM-PCR protocols. From the multiplex PCR reads, TCRdb called clonotypes with MiXCR, one entry per CDR3 protein. The sample has some 100,000 distinct CDR3 sequences, about 61% seen once; the top ten hold around 20%. Concerning this clonotype itself: The antigen remains undetermined. Germline is not matched at one junction end, which may reflect a read error.

The template was RNA from unsorted bulk tissue. More than 3 cm separated this lung sample from the edge of the tumor. V and J are TRBV29-1 and TRBJ1-2; the match to TRBD1 covers 10 bases. The source material was distant non-tumor lung tissue. This clonotype was obtained from a man aged 55 to 69 with non-small cell lung cancer. CDR3 bases: TGCAGTGTGCTACCGGGACAGGGGACAGGCTGCACCTTC. Its translation: CSVLPGQGTGCTF.